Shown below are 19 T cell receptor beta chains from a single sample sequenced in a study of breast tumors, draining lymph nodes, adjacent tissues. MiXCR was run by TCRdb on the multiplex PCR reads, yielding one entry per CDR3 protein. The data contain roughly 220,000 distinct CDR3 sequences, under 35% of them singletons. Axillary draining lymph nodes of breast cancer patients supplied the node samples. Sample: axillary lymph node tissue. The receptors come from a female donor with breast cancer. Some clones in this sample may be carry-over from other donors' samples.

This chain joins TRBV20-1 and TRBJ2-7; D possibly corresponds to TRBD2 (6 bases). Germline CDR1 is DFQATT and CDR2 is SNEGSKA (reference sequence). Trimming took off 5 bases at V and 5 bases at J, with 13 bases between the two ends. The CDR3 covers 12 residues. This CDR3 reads CSAPTRWDEQYF. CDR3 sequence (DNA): TGCAGTGCTCCGACTAGATGGGACGAGCAGTACTTC.

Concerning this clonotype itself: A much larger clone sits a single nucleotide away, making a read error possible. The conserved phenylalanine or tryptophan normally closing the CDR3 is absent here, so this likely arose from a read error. The CDR3 coding sequence is TGTGCCAGTAGTATATGGATCTCAGACGACGAGCAGTACCTC. Translation gives CASSIWISDDEQYL. The chain links TRBV19 to TRBJ2-7; D remains unclear. CDR3 length: 14 residues. V was trimmed by 2 bases and J by 5 bases, leaving 13 bases between them. Germline V gene data show CDR1 as LNHDA and CDR2 as SQIVND (reference sequence).

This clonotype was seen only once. CDR3 protein: CSVEDRGLGYEQYF. The CDR3 bases are TGCAGCGTTGAGGACAGGGGCCTTGGGTACGAGCAGTACTTC. This chain uses TRBV29-1 with TRBJ2-7; the match to TRBD1 covers 9 bases. The junction had 7 bases not matched to a gene; V was cut back by 3 bases and J by 4 bases. CDR3 length: 14 residues. Germline V gives CDR1 SQVTM, CDR2 ANQGSEA.

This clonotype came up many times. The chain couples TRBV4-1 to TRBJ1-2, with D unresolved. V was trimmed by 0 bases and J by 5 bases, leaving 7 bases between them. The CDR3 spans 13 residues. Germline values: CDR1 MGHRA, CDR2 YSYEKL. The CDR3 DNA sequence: TGCGCCAGCAGCCAAGAGGGCCAGTATGGCTACACCTTC. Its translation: CASSQEGQYGYTF.

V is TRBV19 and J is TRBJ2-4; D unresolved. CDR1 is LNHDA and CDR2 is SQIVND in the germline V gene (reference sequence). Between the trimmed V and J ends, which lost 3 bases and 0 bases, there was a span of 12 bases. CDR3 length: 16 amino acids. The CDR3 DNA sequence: TGTGCCAGTAGTATTAGGAGCGTCCTAGCCAAAAACATTCAGTACTTC. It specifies CASSIRSVLAKNIQYF.

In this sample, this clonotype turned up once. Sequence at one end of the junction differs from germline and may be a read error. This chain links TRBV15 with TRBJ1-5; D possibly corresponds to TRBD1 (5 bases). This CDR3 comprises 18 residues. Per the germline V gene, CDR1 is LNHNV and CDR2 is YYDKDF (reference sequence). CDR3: CAASSESGAVIVNQPQHF. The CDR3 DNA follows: TGTGCCGCCAGCAGTGAAAGTGGGGCAGTCATCGTCAATCAGCCCCAGCATTTT.

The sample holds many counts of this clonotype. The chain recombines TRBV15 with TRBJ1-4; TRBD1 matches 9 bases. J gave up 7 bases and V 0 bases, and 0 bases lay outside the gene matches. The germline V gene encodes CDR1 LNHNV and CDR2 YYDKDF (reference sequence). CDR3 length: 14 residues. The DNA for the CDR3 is TGTGCCACCAGCAGAGAGGGACAGGGTGAAAAACTGTTTTTT. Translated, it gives CATSREGQGEKLFF.

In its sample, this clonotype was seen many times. Here the CDR3 reads CATSDLRNLGYTF. The DNA of the CDR3 is TGTGCCACCAGTGATTTGCGCAACCTTGGCTACACCTTC. The chain employs TRBV24-1 and TRBJ1-2; D is undetermined. V lost 0 bases, J lost 7 bases, and 8 bases lay in between. The CDR3 loop spans 13 amino acids. Germline assignment: CDR1 KGHDR and CDR2 SFDVKD.

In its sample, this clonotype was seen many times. CDR3 sequence (DNA): TGTGCCAGCAGCCGTTCTAGCGGGGACACCTACGAGCAGTACTTC. This translates into CASSRSSGDTYEQYF. This chain links TRBV4-2 with TRBJ2-7, with 9 bases aligning to TRBD2. The J segment lost 2 bases and the V segment lost 4 bases, leaving 6 bases of the junction unmatched. Germline V CDR1 and CDR2: LGHNA, YNFKEQ. The CDR3 has 15 amino acids.

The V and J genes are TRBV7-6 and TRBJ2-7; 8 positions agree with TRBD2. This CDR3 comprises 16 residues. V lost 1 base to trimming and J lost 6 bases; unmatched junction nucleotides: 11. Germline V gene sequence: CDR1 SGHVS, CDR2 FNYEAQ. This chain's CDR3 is CASSLVVSGGPGEQYF. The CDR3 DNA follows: TGTGCCAGCAGCTTAGTCGTATCGGGAGGGCCGGGCGAGCAGTACTTC.

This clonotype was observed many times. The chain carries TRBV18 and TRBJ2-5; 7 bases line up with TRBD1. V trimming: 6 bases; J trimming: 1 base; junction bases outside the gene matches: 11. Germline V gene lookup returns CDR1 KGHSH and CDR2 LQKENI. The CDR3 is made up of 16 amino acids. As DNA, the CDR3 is TGTGCCAGCTCCGTAATGAGACAGGGTAGCCAAGAGACCCAGTACTTC. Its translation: CASSVMRQGSQETQYF.

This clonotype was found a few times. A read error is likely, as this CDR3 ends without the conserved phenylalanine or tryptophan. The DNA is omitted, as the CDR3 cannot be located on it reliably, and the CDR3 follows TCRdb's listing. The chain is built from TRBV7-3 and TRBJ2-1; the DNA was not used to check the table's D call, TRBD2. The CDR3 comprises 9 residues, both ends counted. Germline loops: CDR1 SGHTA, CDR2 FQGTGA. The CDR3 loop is CASSLKGLL.

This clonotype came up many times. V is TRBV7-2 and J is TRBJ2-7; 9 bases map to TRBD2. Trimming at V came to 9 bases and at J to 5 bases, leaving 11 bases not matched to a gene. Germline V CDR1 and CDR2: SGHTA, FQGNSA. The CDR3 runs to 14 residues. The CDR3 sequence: CASRPGLASHEQYF. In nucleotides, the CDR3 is TGTGCCAGTCGGCCGGGACTAGCTAGCCACGAGCAGTACTTC.

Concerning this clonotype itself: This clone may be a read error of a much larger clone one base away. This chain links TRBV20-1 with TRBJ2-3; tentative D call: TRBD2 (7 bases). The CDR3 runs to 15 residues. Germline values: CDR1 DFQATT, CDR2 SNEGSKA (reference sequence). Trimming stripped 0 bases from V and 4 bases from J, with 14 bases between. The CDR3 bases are TGCAGTGCTAGAGAATGGGGGGGCGGGTCAGATACGCAGTATTTT. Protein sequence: CSAREWGGGSDTQYF.

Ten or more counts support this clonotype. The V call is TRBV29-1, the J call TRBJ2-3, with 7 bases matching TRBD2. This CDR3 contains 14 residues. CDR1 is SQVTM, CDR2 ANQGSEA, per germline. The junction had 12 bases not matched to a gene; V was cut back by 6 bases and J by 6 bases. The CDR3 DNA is TGCAGCGTCGGGGGGTTATGGGGGACGGATACGCAGTATTTT. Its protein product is CSVGGLWGTDTQYF.

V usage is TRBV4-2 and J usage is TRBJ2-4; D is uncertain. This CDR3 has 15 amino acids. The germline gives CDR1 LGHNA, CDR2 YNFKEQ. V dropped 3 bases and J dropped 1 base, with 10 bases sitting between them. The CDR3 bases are TGTGCCAGCAGCCAGGAGAGAGTCGCCAAAAACATTCAGTACTTC. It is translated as CASSQERVAKNIQYF.

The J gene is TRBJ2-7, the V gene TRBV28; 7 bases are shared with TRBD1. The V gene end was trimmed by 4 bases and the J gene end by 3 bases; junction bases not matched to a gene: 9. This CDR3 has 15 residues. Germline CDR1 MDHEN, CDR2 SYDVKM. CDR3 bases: TGTGCCAGCAGTTACCCCCAGGGGGATAGCTACGAGCAGTACTTC. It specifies CASSYPQGDSYEQYF. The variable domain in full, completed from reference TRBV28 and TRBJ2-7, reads DVKVTQSSRYLVKRTGEKVFLECVQDMDHENMFWYRQDPGLGLRLIYFSYDVKMKEKGDIPEGYSVSREKKERFSLILESASTNQTSMYLCASSYPQGDSYEQYFGPGTRLTVT.

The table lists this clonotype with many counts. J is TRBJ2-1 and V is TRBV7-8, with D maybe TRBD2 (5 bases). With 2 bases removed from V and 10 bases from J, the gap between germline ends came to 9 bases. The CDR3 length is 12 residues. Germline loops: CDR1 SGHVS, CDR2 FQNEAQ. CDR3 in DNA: TGTGCCAGCAGCTTATCAAGAGGGGAGCAGTTCTTC. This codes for CASSLSRGEQFF.

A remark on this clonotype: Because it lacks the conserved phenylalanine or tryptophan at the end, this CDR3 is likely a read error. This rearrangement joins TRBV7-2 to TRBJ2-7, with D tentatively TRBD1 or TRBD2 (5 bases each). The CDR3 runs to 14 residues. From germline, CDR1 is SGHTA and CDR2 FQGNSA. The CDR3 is CAGSPRVGAYEQYL. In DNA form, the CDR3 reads TGTGCCGGCAGCCCAAGGGTGGGGGCCTACGAGCAGTACCTC.